The present entry profiles one TCR beta chain with its context. Noted treatment: randomized to nivolumab then ipilimumab (arm A) or the reverse (arm B). The sample belongs to a study of sequential checkpoint blockade in melanoma. In germline, CDR1 is SEHNR, CDR2 FQNEAQ (reference sequence). J was trimmed by 7 bases and V by 5 bases; bases with no gene match: 12. The CDR3 runs 15 residues. Data came from immunoSEQ multiplex PCR; TCRdb stores just in-frame clones and leaves some out. Among over 10,000 clones listed, roughly two thirds were seen once. The chain recombines TRBV7-9 with TRBJ2-7; 9 bases match TRBD1. The receptor was derived from a human donor with melanoma. The specimen comprised CD8+ T cells sorted from blood (inferred from file names), sampled from a patient given nivolumab and ipilimumab in sequence. The CDR3 is CASSRFGTGPGEQYF. Here the CDR3 DNA reads TGTGCCAGCAGCCGTTTCGGGACAGGGCCGGGTGAGCAGTACTTC.